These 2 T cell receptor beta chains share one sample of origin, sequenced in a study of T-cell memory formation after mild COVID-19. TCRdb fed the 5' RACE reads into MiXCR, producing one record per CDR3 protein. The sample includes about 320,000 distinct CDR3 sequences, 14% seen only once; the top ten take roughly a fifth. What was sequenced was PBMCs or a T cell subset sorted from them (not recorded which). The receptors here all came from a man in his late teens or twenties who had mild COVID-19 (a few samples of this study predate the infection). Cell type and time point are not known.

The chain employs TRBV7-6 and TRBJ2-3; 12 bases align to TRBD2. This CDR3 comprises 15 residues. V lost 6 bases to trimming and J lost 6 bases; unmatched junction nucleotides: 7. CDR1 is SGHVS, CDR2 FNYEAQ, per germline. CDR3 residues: CASSFAGTSGDTQYF. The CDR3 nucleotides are TGTGCCAGCAGTTTCGCAGGGACTAGCGGGGATACGCAGTATTTT. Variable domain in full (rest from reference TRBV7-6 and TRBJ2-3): GAGVSQSPRYKVTKRGQDVALRCDPISGHVSLYWYRQALGQGPEFLTYFNYEAQQDKSGLPNDRFSAERPEGSISTLTIQRTEQRDSAMYRCASSFAGTSGDTQYFGPGTRLTVL.

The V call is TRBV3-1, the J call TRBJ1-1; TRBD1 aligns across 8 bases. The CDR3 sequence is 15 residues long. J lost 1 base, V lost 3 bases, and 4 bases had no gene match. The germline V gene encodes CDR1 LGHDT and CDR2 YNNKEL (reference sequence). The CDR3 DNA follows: TGTGCCAGCAGCCAGGGACAGGAGGCGAACACTGAAGCTTTCTTT. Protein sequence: CASSQGQEANTEAFF.